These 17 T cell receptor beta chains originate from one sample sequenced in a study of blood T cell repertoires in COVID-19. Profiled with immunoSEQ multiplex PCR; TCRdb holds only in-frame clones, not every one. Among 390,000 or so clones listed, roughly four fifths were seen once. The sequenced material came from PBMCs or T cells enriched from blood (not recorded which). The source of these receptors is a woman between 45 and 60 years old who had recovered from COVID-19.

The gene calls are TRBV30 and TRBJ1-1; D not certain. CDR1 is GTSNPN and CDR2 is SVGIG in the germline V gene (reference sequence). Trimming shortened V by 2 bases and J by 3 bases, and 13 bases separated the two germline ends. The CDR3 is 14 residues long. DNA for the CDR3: TGTGCCTGGAGTCCCCCCCGACGGGACACTGAAGCTTTCTTT. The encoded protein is CAWSPPRRDTEAFF.

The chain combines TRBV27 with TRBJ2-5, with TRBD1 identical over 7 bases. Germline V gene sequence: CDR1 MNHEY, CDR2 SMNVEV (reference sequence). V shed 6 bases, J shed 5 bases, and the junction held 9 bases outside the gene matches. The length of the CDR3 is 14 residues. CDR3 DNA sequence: TGTGCCAGCAGAATGGCAGGGGGAGTGGAGACCCAGTACTTC. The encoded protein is CASRMAGGVETQYF.

Written as DNA, the CDR3 is TGTGCCAGCAGCCCCGGCGGCGGCACAGATACGCAGTATTTT. As protein: CASSPGGGTDTQYF. The rearrangement uses TRBV6-2 or TRBV6-3 and TRBJ2-3; D gene uncertain. From germline, CDR1 is MNHEY and CDR2 SVGEGT. With 6 bases removed from V and 1 base from J, the gap between germline ends came to 11 bases. This CDR3 comprises 14 residues.

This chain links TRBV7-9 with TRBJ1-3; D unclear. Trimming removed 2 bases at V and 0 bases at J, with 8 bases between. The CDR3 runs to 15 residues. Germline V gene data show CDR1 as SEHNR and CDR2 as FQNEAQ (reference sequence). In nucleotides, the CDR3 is TGTGCCAGCAGCTTATTTTCAGTCTCTGGAAACACCATATATTTT. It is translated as CASSLFSVSGNTIYF.

The CDR3 protein is CASSQGTLTVDEQYF. CDR3 coding DNA: TGTGCCAGCAGCCAAGGGACACTTACGGTGGACGAGCAGTACTTC. The chain recombines TRBV3-1 (or the pseudogene TRBV3-2) with TRBJ2-7; D possibly corresponds to TRBD1 (5 bases). This CDR3 contains 15 residues. With 1 base removed from V and 5 bases from J, the gap between germline ends came to 15 bases. Per the germline V gene, CDR1 is LGHDT and CDR2 is YNNKEL (reference sequence).

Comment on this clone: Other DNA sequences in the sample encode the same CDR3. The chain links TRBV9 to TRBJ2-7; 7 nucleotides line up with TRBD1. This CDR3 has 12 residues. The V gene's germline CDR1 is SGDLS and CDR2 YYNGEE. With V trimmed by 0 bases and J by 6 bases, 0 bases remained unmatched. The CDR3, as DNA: TGTGCCAGCAGCGTAGACAGGGGCGAGCAGTACTTC. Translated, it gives CASSVDRGEQYF.

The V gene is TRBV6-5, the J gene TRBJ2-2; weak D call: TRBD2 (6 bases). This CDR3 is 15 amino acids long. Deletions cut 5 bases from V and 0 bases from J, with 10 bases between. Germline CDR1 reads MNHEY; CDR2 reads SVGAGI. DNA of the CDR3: TGTGCCAGCAGTCAGGTAGCGGCGAACACCGGGGAGCTGTTTTTT. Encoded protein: CASSQVAANTGELFF.

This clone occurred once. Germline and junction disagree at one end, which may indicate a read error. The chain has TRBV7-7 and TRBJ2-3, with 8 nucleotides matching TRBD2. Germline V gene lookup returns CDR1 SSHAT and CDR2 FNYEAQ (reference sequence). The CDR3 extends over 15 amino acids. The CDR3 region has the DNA TGTGCTAGCAGCTTATCGGGGGGGGCCGGAGATACGCAGTATTTT. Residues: CASSLSGGAGDTQYF.

CDR3 sequence (DNA): TGTGCCAGCAGTGTGAGAGAGACCCAGTACTTC. This gives the protein CASSVRETQYF. This chain joins TRBV2 and TRBJ2-5; D is undetermined. Germline-derived CDR1 and CDR2 are SNHLY and FYNNEI. The CDR3 length is 11 residues. V shed 4 bases and J shed 4 bases, with 4 bases lying between them.

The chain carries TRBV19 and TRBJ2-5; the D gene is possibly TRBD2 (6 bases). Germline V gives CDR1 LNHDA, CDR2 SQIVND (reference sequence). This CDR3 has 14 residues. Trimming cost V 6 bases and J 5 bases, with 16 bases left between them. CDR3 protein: CASRPGGAGETQYF. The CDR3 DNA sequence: TGTGCCAGTAGGCCCGGAGGGGCTGGGGAGACCCAGTACTTC.

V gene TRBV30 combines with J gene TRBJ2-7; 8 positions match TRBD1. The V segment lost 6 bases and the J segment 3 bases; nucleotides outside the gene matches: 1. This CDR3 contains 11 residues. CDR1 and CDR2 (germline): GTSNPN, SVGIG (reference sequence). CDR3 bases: TGTGCCTGCACAGGGGGCTACGAGCAGTACTTC. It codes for CACTGGYEQYF.

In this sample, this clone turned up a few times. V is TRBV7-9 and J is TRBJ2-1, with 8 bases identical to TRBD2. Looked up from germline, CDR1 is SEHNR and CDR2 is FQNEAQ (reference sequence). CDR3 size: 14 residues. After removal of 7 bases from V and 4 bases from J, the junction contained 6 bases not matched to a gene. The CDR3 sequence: CASTSGSPYNEQFF. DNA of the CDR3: TGTGCCAGCACAAGCGGGAGCCCTTACAATGAGCAGTTCTTC.

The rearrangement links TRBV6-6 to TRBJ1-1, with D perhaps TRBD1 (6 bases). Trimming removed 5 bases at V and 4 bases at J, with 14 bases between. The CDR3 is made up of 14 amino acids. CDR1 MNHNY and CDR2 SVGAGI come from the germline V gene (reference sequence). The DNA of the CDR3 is TGTGCCAGCAGTGCCGTAAACAGGGTCACTGAAGCTTTCTTT. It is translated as CASSAVNRVTEAFF.

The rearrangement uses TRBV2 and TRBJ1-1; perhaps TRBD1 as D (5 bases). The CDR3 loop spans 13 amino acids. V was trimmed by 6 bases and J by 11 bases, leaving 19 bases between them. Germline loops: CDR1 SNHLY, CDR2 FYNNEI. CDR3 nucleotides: TGTGCCAGCAGCCCAAGGGGTGGGGTAGCCGCTTTCTTT. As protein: CASSPRGGVAAFF.

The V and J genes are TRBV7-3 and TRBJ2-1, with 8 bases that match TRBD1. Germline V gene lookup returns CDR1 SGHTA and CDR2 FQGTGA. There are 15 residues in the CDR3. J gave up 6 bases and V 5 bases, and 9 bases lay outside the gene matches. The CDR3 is CASSPDRGFFNEQFF. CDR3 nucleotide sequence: TGTGCCAGCAGCCCCGACAGGGGATTTTTCAATGAGCAGTTCTTC.

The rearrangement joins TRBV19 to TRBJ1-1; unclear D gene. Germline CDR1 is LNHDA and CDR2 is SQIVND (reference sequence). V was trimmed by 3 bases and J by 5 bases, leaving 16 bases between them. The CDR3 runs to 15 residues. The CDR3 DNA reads TGTGCCAGTAGTATGGGAGTGGGTTACGGGACTGAAGCTTTCTTT. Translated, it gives CASSMGVGYGTEAFF.

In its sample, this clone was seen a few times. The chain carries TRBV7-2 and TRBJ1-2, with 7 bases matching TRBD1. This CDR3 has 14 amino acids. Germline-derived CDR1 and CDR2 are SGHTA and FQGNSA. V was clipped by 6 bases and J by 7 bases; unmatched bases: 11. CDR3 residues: CASRPDRVTLGYTF. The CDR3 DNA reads TGTGCCAGCAGACCAGACAGGGTAACACTTGGCTACACCTTC.